This T cell receptor (beta chain) came from a study of T cells in Graves' hyperthyroidism and ophthalmopathy. RNA transcripts were the template for amplifying TCR beta CDR3 regions. The HTBI primer set drove a first-round RT-PCR of the TCR CDR3. TCRdb redid the calling of the multiplex PCR reads with MiXCR, one entry per CDR3 protein. The profile covers about 640,000 distinct CDR3 sequences, with less than 25% appearing a single time and over 30% taken by the ten largest. Sequencing was carried out using blood. The TCR sequence derives from a man aged 25-40 years with Graves' ophthalmopathy.

CDR3 sequence reads: CASSPALAGSYEQYF. The DNA of the CDR3 is TGTGCCAGCAGTCCCGCACTAGCGGGGTCCTACGAGCAGTACTTC. This chain uses TRBV28 with TRBJ2-7, with 10 bases that match TRBD2. The germline gives CDR1 MDHEN, CDR2 SYDVKM. The V segment lost 5 bases and the J segment 1 base; nucleotides outside the gene matches: 5. The CDR3 has 15 residues.